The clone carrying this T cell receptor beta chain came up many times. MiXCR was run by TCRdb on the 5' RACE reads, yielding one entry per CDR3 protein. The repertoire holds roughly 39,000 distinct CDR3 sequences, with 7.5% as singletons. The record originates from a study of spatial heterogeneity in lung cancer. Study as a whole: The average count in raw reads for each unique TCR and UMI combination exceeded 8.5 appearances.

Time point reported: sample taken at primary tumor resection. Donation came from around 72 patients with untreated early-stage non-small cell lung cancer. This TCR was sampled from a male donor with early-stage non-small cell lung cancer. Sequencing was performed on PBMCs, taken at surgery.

The CDR3: CSVEGLAGGDEQFF. DNA of the CDR3: TGCAGCGTTGAAGGACTAGCGGGGGGAGATGAGCAGTTCTTC. The rearrangement links TRBV29-1 to TRBJ2-1; 13 nucleotides agree with TRBD2. The J segment lost 8 bases and the V segment lost 1 base, leaving 2 bases of the junction unmatched. CDR1 SQVTM and CDR2 ANQGSEA come from the germline V gene. CDR3 size: 14 residues.